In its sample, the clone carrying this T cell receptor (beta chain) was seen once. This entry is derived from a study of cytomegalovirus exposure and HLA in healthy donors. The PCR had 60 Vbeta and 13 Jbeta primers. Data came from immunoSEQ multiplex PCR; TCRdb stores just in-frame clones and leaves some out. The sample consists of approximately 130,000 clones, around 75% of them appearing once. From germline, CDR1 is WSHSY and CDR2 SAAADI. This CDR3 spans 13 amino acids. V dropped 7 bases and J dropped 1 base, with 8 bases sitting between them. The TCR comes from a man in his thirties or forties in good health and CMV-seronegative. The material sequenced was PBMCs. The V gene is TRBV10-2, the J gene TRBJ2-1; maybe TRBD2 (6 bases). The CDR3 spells CASTAGSYNEQFF. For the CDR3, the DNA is TGCGCCAGCACGGCGGGATCCTACAATGAGCAGTTCTTC.